This is a list of T cell receptor beta chains from one sample in a study of blood T cell repertoires in COVID-19. TCRdb keeps only in-frame clones here, not all; method: immunoSEQ multiplex PCR. The table has roughly 350,000 clones, 85% to 90% seen once; the top ten hold around 6%. The source material was peripheral blood. The receptors originated from a woman in her forties or fifties with COVID-19, enrolled during active disease. CDR3s include the opening cysteine and the closing phenylalanine or tryptophan. Fields, in order: CDR3 length, D gene, J gene, V gene, clone size, CDR3 protein, CDR3 DNA. D genes are given only for firm matches. A clone size is listed for some rows: how often the clone was seen (once, few, many), or a class if it is expanded.

len: 15; d_gene: TRBD1; j_gene: TRBJ2-1; v_gene: TRBV4-1; abundance: few; CDR3aa: CASSPGQGALIGQFF; CDR3nt: TGCGCCAGCAGCCCGGGACAGGGGGCGCTTATAGGGCAGTTCTTC
len: 16; d_gene: TRBD1; j_gene: TRBJ2-3; v_gene: TRBV29-1; abundance: -; CDR3aa: CSVGSGTGVYTDTQYF; CDR3nt: TGCAGCGTTGGATCCGGGACAGGGGTTTACACAGATACGCAGTATTTT
len: 14; d_gene: -; j_gene: TRBJ1-1; v_gene: TRBV11-2; abundance: -; CDR3aa: CASSLAGWSTEAFF; CDR3nt: TGTGCCAGCAGCTTAGCAGGGTGGAGCACTGAAGCTTTCTTT
len: 16; d_gene: -; j_gene: TRBJ2-3; v_gene: TRBV9; abundance: -; CDR3aa: CASSVVRGSSTDTQYF; CDR3nt: TGTGCCAGCAGCGTAGTCAGAGGGTCCAGCACAGATACGCAGTATTTT
len: 16; d_gene: TRBD1; j_gene: TRBJ1-2; v_gene: TRBV7-8; abundance: -; CDR3aa: CASSLAGLTGAYGYTF; CDR3nt: TGTGCCAGCAGCTTAGCAGGCCTTACAGGGGCCTATGGCTACACCTTC
len: 17; d_gene: -; j_gene: TRBJ2-4; v_gene: TRBV6-6; abundance: -; CDR3aa: CASSPILGLRAKNIQYF; CDR3nt: TGTGCCAGCAGTCCAATTCTGGGCCTTAGGGCCAAAAACATTCAGTACTTC
len: 16; d_gene: -; j_gene: TRBJ1-1; v_gene: TRBV4-2; abundance: -; CDR3aa: CASSQAYVVGNTEAFF; CDR3nt: TGTGCCAGCAGCCAAGCTTACGTAGTCGGGAACACTGAAGCTTTCTTT
len: 16; d_gene: TRBD2; j_gene: TRBJ2-1; v_gene: TRBV3-1/TRBV3-2; abundance: -; CDR3aa: CASSPTLAGRVYEQFF; CDR3nt: TGTGCCAGCAGCCCCACCCTAGCGGGACGAGTCTATGAGCAGTTCTTC
len: 15; d_gene: -; j_gene: TRBJ2-1; v_gene: TRBV6-5; abundance: -; CDR3aa: CASSWRLVSRNEQFF; CDR3nt: TGTGCCAGCAGTTGGCGACTAGTTTCACGCAATGAGCAGTTCTTC
len: 13; d_gene: -; j_gene: TRBJ1-1; v_gene: TRBV5-1; abundance: -; CDR3aa: CASSPQGWTEAFF; CDR3nt: TGCGCCAGCAGTCCACAGGGCTGGACTGAAGCTTTCTTT
len: 14; d_gene: -; j_gene: TRBJ1-5; v_gene: TRBV19; abundance: few; CDR3aa: CASSSRQDNQPQHF; CDR3nt: TGTGCCAGTAGTAGTAGGCAGGATAATCAGCCCCAGCATTTT
len: 14; d_gene: TRBD1; j_gene: TRBJ2-7; v_gene: TRBV5-1; abundance: -; CDR3aa: CASSLQGGRYEQYF; CDR3nt: TGCGCCAGCAGCTTACAGGGGGGAAGATACGAGCAGTACTTC
len: 15; d_gene: -; j_gene: TRBJ2-1; v_gene: TRBV6-5; abundance: -; CDR3aa: CASSTGGHIYNEQFF; CDR3nt: TGTGCCAGCAGTACGGGCGGACACATCTACAATGAGCAGTTCTTC
len: 13; d_gene: -; j_gene: TRBJ2-1; v_gene: TRBV18; abundance: -; CDR3aa: CASSPRRDSGQFF; CDR3nt: TGTGCCAGCTCACCACGTCGGGACTCGGGGCAGTTCTTC
len: 13; d_gene: -; j_gene: TRBJ2-2; v_gene: TRBV7-9; abundance: -; CDR3aa: CASSTLVTGELFF; CDR3nt: TGTGCCAGCAGCACACTAGTCACCGGGGAGCTGTTTTTT
len: 17; d_gene: TRBD2; j_gene: TRBJ2-7; v_gene: TRBV7-2; abundance: -; CDR3aa: CASSLNPSGRAPYEQYF; CDR3nt: TGTGCCAGCAGCCTAAATCCTAGCGGGAGGGCCCCCTACGAGCAGTACTTC
len: 13; d_gene: TRBD1; j_gene: TRBJ1-2; v_gene: TRBV11-2; abundance: -; CDR3aa: CASSFEDRAGYTF; CDR3nt: TGTGCCAGCAGCTTCGAGGACAGGGCTGGCTACACCTTC
len: 16; d_gene: -; j_gene: TRBJ2-1; v_gene: TRBV9; abundance: -; CDR3aa: CASSFSLGGLYNEQFF; CDR3nt: TGTGCCAGCAGCTTTTCCCTGGGTGGGCTATACAATGAGCAGTTCTTC
len: 15; d_gene: TRBD1; j_gene: TRBJ1-2; v_gene: TRBV18; abundance: -; CDR3aa: CASSPRTGDFYGYTF; CDR3nt: TGTGCCAGCTCACCGCGCACAGGGGACTTCTATGGCTACACCTTC
len: 16; d_gene: TRBD1; j_gene: TRBJ2-7; v_gene: TRBV5-1; abundance: -; CDR3aa: CASRVGHRGGIHEQYF; CDR3nt: TGCGCCAGCAGGGTGGGGCATCGAGGGGGCATCCACGAGCAGTACTTC
len: 15; d_gene: -; j_gene: TRBJ2-7; v_gene: TRBV4-3; abundance: many; CDR3aa: CASSQRRVGGYEQYF; CDR3nt: TGCGCCAGCAGCCAGCGAAGAGTGGGGGGCTACGAGCAGTACTTC
len: 17; d_gene: TRBD2; j_gene: TRBJ2-5; v_gene: TRBV9; abundance: -; CDR3aa: CASSVTLAGGPRETQYF; CDR3nt: TGTGCCAGCAGCGTGACGCTAGCGGGAGGGCCGAGGGAGACCCAGTACTTC
len: 14; d_gene: -; j_gene: TRBJ1-2; v_gene: TRBV6-5; abundance: -; CDR3aa: CASSRGWGNYGYTF; CDR3nt: TGTGCCAGCAGCAGGGGATGGGGCAACTATGGCTACACCTTC
len: 19; d_gene: TRBD2; j_gene: TRBJ2-2; v_gene: TRBV4-2; abundance: -; CDR3aa: CASSRNTITSGTPTGELFF; CDR3nt: TGTGCCAGCAGCCGAAACACCATAACTAGCGGGACCCCTACCGGGGAGCTGTTTTTT
len: 12; d_gene: -; j_gene: TRBJ2-7; v_gene: TRBV5-8; abundance: -; CDR3aa: CASSPISYEQYF; CDR3nt: TGTGCCAGCAGCCCCATTTCCTACGAGCAGTACTTC
len: 15; d_gene: -; j_gene: TRBJ1-2; v_gene: TRBV7-2; abundance: few; CDR3aa: CASSPTPGAHAGYTF; CDR3nt: TGTGCCAGCAGTCCGACACCAGGGGCGCATGCGGGCTACACCTTC
len: 14; d_gene: TRBD2; j_gene: TRBJ2-1; v_gene: TRBV5-1; abundance: once; CDR3aa: CASRTGTSSDEQFF; CDR3nt: TGCGCCAGCAGGACGGGGACTAGCAGTGATGAGCAGTTCTTC
len: 16; d_gene: -; j_gene: TRBJ2-2; v_gene: TRBV5-1; abundance: -; CDR3aa: CASSLGLAKNTGELFF; CDR3nt: TGCGCCAGCAGCTTGGGGCTAGCGAAGAACACCGGGGAGCTGTTTTTT
len: 15; d_gene: TRBD2; j_gene: TRBJ2-3; v_gene: TRBV15; abundance: -; CDR3aa: CATSREGRDTDTQYF; CDR3nt: TGTGCCACCAGCAGAGAGGGGAGGGACACAGATACGCAGTATTTT
len: 15; d_gene: TRBD2; j_gene: TRBJ2-2; v_gene: TRBV19; abundance: once; CDR3aa: CASSTSGRATGELFF; CDR3nt: TGTGCCAGTAGTACAAGCGGGAGGGCCACCGGGGAGCTGTTTTTT
len: 13; d_gene: -; j_gene: TRBJ1-1; v_gene: TRBV6-6; abundance: once; CDR3aa: CASSYPQATEAFF; CDR3nt: TGTGCCAGCAGTTACCCACAGGCAACTGAAGCTTTCTTT
len: 9; d_gene: -; j_gene: TRBJ1-2; v_gene: TRBV7-9; abundance: once; CDR3aa: CASEGGYTF; CDR3nt: TGTGCCAGCGAGGGTGGCTACACCTTC
len: 13; d_gene: TRBD1; j_gene: TRBJ2-5; v_gene: TRBV6-4; abundance: -; CDR3aa: CASSRTGQETQYF; CDR3nt: TGTGCCAGCAGTCGGACAGGGCAAGAGACCCAGTACTTC
len: 15; d_gene: -; j_gene: TRBJ1-6; v_gene: TRBV7-9; abundance: -; CDR3aa: CASRGKGAQNSPLHF; CDR3nt: TGTGCCAGCAGGGGAAAAGGGGCCCAAAATTCACCCCTCCACTTT
len: 18; d_gene: TRBD1; j_gene: TRBJ1-3; v_gene: TRBV7-2; abundance: -; CDR3aa: CASSLVPGTGHSGNTIYF; CDR3nt: TGTGCCAGCAGCTTAGTCCCCGGGACAGGGCACTCTGGAAACACCATATATTTT
len: 15; d_gene: TRBD2; j_gene: TRBJ2-2; v_gene: TRBV2; abundance: -; CDR3aa: CASRETSGNTGELFF; CDR3nt: TGTGCCAGCAGGGAGACTAGCGGGAACACCGGGGAGCTGTTTTTT
len: 15; d_gene: -; j_gene: TRBJ1-3; v_gene: TRBV2; abundance: -; CDR3aa: CASSEVRGLGNTIYF; CDR3nt: TGTGCCAGCAGTGAAGTCAGGGGATTAGGAAACACCATATATTTT
len: 14; d_gene: -; j_gene: TRBJ1-3; v_gene: TRBV19; abundance: -; CDR3aa: CASSTSGLRNTIYF; CDR3nt: TGTGCCAGTAGTACCTCGGGGTTGAGAAACACCATATATTTT
len: 13; d_gene: -; j_gene: TRBJ1-4; v_gene: TRBV18; abundance: once; CDR3aa: CASSARGNEKLFF; CDR3nt: TGTGCCAGCTCAGCTAGGGGCAATGAAAAACTGTTTTTT
len: 15; d_gene: -; j_gene: TRBJ2-2; v_gene: TRBV11-2; abundance: -; CDR3aa: CASSFGRGNTGELFF; CDR3nt: TGTGCCAGCAGCTTTGGGCGGGGGAACACCGGGGAGCTGTTTTTT
len: 15; d_gene: TRBD2; j_gene: TRBJ2-3; v_gene: TRBV29-1; abundance: -; CDR3aa: CSALASGPRTDTQYF; CDR3nt: TGCAGCGCCCTTGCTAGCGGACCCCGCACAGATACGCAGTATTTT
len: 15; d_gene: -; j_gene: TRBJ2-5; v_gene: TRBV4-1; abundance: -; CDR3aa: CASSQDPVRKETQYF; CDR3nt: TGCGCCAGCAGCCAAGATCCGGTTAGAAAAGAGACCCAGTACTTC
len: 16; d_gene: -; j_gene: TRBJ2-7; v_gene: TRBV7-3; abundance: -; CDR3aa: CASSLNQGGSGYEQYF; CDR3nt: TGTGCCAGCAGCTTAAATCAGGGAGGTTCCGGCTACGAGCAGTACTTC
len: 15; d_gene: -; j_gene: TRBJ2-7; v_gene: TRBV27; abundance: once; CDR3aa: CASSKTWRASDEQYF; CDR3nt: TGTGCCAGCAGTAAGACTTGGCGTGCCTCTGATGAGCAGTACTTC
len: 13; d_gene: -; j_gene: TRBJ2-2; v_gene: TRBV15; abundance: -; CDR3aa: CATSRSGVGELFF; CDR3nt: TGTGCCACCAGCAGATCCGGGGTAGGGGAGCTGTTTTTT
len: 14; d_gene: TRBD1; j_gene: TRBJ1-2; v_gene: TRBV11-3; abundance: -; CDR3aa: CASRRPPGGHGYTF; CDR3nt: TGTGCCAGCAGACGTCCTCCAGGGGGCCATGGCTACACCTTC